This T cell receptor (beta chain) was identified in a study of blood T cell repertoires in COVID-19. Study context: Both acute and convalescent COVID-19 samples were obtained from the United States, Italy and Spain. Nucleic acid was either cDNA or gDNA, and it came from T cells, B-cell-depleted T cells, or PBMCs.

Authors' processing steps: Reference gene primer amplification yielded estimated nucleated cell counts. Using immunoSEQ multiplex PCR, the repertoire was profiled, and TCRdb retains in-frame clones only, with some absent. D and trimming come from the DNA, and the V and J calls and clone size come from that table. The sample has some 310,000 clones; about nine tenths are singletons. CDR1 and CDR2 from the germline V gene are MDHEN and SYDVKM. Trimming removed 3 bases from V and 3 bases from J; junction bases left unmatched: 2. This CDR3 spans 16 amino acids. The source of this sequence is a woman aged 30 to 39 with COVID-19, enrolled during active disease. The genes are TRBV28 and TRBJ2-1, with 13 bases lining up with TRBD2. The specimen sequenced was peripheral blood. The CDR3 is CASSLGLAGFYNEQFF. The CDR3 DNA is TGTGCCAGCAGTTTGGGACTAGCGGGGTTCTACAATGAGCAGTTCTTC.